A selection of T cell receptor beta chains follows, all from one sample in a study of blood T cell repertoires in COVID-19. Profiled with immunoSEQ multiplex PCR; TCRdb holds only in-frame clones, not every one. The sample consists of tens of thousands of clones, approximately 90% of them appearing once. Sequencing was performed on peripheral blood. The receptors were gathered from a woman older than 75 with active COVID-19. Each CDR3 is given with its conserved first and last residue. D genes are given only for firm matches. Only some rows state a clone size, as once, few, many or a class for expanded clones.

j_gene: TRBJ2-5
v_gene: TRBV19
abundance: NA
d_gene: TRBD2
CDR3nt: TGTGCCAGTAGTATAAGGACTAGCGAAGAGACCCAGTACTTC
CDR3aa: CASSIRTSEETQYF

j_gene: TRBJ2-2
v_gene: TRBV5-1
abundance: NA
d_gene: TRBD1
CDR3nt: TGCGCCAGCAGCGACACAGGGGGCACCGGGGAGCTGTTTTTT
CDR3aa: CASSDTGGTGELFF

j_gene: TRBJ2-7
v_gene: TRBV6-5
abundance: NA
d_gene: NA
CDR3nt: TGTGCCAGCAGCACCGGGGGCAGGGGGGCCTACGAGCAGTACTTC
CDR3aa: CASSTGGRGAYEQYF

j_gene: TRBJ2-5
v_gene: TRBV9
abundance: NA
d_gene: TRBD1
CDR3nt: TGTGCCAGCAGCGTTTCTGGACAGGGGCGTTTACAAGAGACCCAGTACTTC
CDR3aa: CASSVSGQGRLQETQYF

j_gene: TRBJ1-4
v_gene: TRBV4-2
abundance: NA
d_gene: TRBD1
CDR3nt: TGTGCCAGCAGCCAGCCACAGGGGGAGAATGAAAAACTGTTTTTT
CDR3aa: CASSQPQGENEKLFF

j_gene: TRBJ1-1
v_gene: TRBV6-5
abundance: NA
d_gene: NA
CDR3nt: TGTGCCAGCAGCTCTGACCAGGGGAGAGGTGAAGCTTTCTTT
CDR3aa: CASSSDQGRGEAFF

j_gene: TRBJ2-2
v_gene: TRBV28
abundance: NA
d_gene: NA
CDR3nt: TGTGCCGCTAAGACTCTGTCCACCGGGGAGCTGTTTTTT
CDR3aa: CAAKTLSTGELFF

j_gene: TRBJ1-1
v_gene: TRBV29-1
abundance: NA
d_gene: NA
CDR3nt: TGCAGCGTTTCTGGGGGGATCATGAACACTGAAGCTTTCTTT
CDR3aa: CSVSGGIMNTEAFF

j_gene: TRBJ2-3
v_gene: TRBV5-1
abundance: few
d_gene: NA
CDR3nt: TGCGCCAGCAGCTTTGGACAGTGGGGAGATACGCAGTATTTT
CDR3aa: CASSFGQWGDTQYF

j_gene: TRBJ2-1
v_gene: TRBV7-9
abundance: NA
d_gene: NA
CDR3nt: TGTGCCAGCAGGGACACAACCTACAATGAGCAGTTCTTC
CDR3aa: CASRDTTYNEQFF